The rows below give T cell receptor beta chains drawn from one sample of a study of blood T cell repertoires in COVID-19. TCRdb's table, derived via immunoSEQ multiplex PCR, lists solely in-frame clones and lacks some. The repertoire includes some 190,000 clones, roughly 80% of them detected once, and 9.5% to 15% sits in the top ten. The specimen sequenced was peripheral blood. These receptors were collected from a woman in her 50s with acute or convalescent COVID-19. Both conserved end residues are part of each CDR3. Fields, in order: CDR3 protein, CDR3 DNA, clone size, V gene, D gene, J gene, CDR3 length. The D gene is left open where the match is weak. Only some rows state a clone size, as once, few, many or a class for expanded clones.

CASSSIDTYGYTF | TGTGCCAGCAGTTCAATTGACACGTATGGCTACACCTTC | NA | TRBV28 | NA | TRBJ1-2 | 13
CASREQGRSNQPQHF | TGTGCCAGCAGGGAACAGGGAAGGAGCAATCAGCCCCAGCATTTT | NA | TRBV6-6 | NA | TRBJ1-5 | 15
CASSPTKTGGAEKLFF | TGTGCCAGCTCACCAACTAAAACAGGGGGAGCTGAAAAACTGTTTTTT | NA | TRBV18 | TRBD1 | TRBJ1-4 | 16
CASSFPDRRTGDVQREQYF | TGTGCCAGCAGCTTCCCCGACCGCCGGACAGGGGATGTACAGCGCGAGCAGTACTTC | NA | TRBV5-6 | TRBD1 | TRBJ2-7 | 19
CASSWDRDTEQFF | TGTGCCAGCAGTTGGGACAGGGATACTGAGCAGTTCTTC | NA | TRBV27 | TRBD1 | TRBJ2-1 | 13
CASSFRETQYF | TGTGCCAGCAGTTTCAGGGAGACCCAGTACTTC | NA | TRBV28 | NA | TRBJ2-5 | 11
CASSPPGFGSTDTQYF | TGTGCCAGCAGCCCCCCGGGTTTCGGCAGCACAGATACGCAGTATTTT | once | TRBV7-2 | NA | TRBJ2-3 | 16
CASSPPGQGSTEAFF | TGTGCCAGCAGCCCCCCGGGACAGGGATCCACTGAAGCTTTCTTT | NA | TRBV9 | TRBD1 | TRBJ1-1 | 15
CSVDGSGRNEQFF | TGCAGCGTTGATGGATCAGGGCGTAATGAGCAGTTCTTC | few | TRBV29-1 | NA | TRBJ2-1 | 13
CASRTGGGQGTEQYF | TGTGCCAGCAGGACGGGCGGAGGACAGGGTACCGAGCAGTACTTC | NA | TRBV6-5 | TRBD1 | TRBJ2-7 | 15
CASRHRDSYGYTF | TGTGCCAGCAGGCACCGGGACAGCTATGGCTACACCTTC | NA | TRBV6-5 | TRBD1 | TRBJ1-2 | 13
CASSLEDYSGNTIYF | TGTGCCAGCAGCTTAGAAGACTACTCTGGAAACACCATATATTTT | NA | TRBV7-8 | NA | TRBJ1-3 | 15
CASSPGAGGITEQYF | TGCGCCAGCAGCCCGGGGGCGGGAGGAATTACCGAGCAGTACTTC | NA | TRBV4-3 | TRBD2 | TRBJ2-7 | 15
CAWSVFRNNEQFF | TGTGCCTGGAGTGTATTTAGAAACAATGAGCAGTTCTTC | NA | TRBV30 | NA | TRBJ2-1 | 13
CASSHLAGASSEQYF | TGCGCCAGCAGCCATCTAGCGGGAGCTTCAAGCGAGCAGTACTTC | NA | TRBV4-3 | TRBD2 | TRBJ2-7 | 15
CASSRDRQETQYF | TGTGCCAGCAGCAGGGACAGACAAGAGACCCAGTACTTC | NA | TRBV11-2 | TRBD1 | TRBJ2-5 | 13
CASSTRDRAGYGYTF | TGTGCCAGCAGCACTCGGGACAGGGCGGGCTATGGCTACACCTTC | NA | TRBV9 | TRBD1 | TRBJ1-2 | 15
CASTNWGEGGYTF | TGTGCCAGCACCAATTGGGGGGAGGGCGGCTACACCTTC | NA | TRBV7-8 | NA | TRBJ1-2 | 13
CATSDFAGDTYNEQFF | TGTGCCACCAGTGATTTTGCGGGGGATACCTACAATGAGCAGTTCTTC | once | TRBV24-1 | TRBD2 | TRBJ2-1 | 16
CAIGQGEANYGYTF | TGTGCCATCGGACAGGGGGAAGCTAACTATGGCTACACCTTC | NA | TRBV24-1 | TRBD1 | TRBJ1-2 | 14
CATSESGGNYNEQFF | TGTGCCACCAGTGAGTCGGGGGGGAACTACAATGAGCAGTTCTTC | once | TRBV24-1 | TRBD2 | TRBJ2-1 | 15
CASSQTSGGPEDTQYF | TGTGCCAGCAGCCAAACTAGCGGGGGCCCAGAGGATACGCAGTATTTT | few | TRBV3-1/TRBV3-2 | TRBD2 | TRBJ2-3 | 16
CATSDGDRDKYF | TGTGCCACCAGTGACGGGGACAGGGACAAGTACTTC | few | TRBV24-1 | TRBD1 | TRBJ2-7 | 12
CASSLGLEVSF | TGTGCCAGCAGCTTAGGACTAGAGGTCTCGTTT | once | TRBV7-2 | NA | TRBJ2-3 | 11
CASSLPGVYGYTF | TGTGCCAGCAGCTTACCGGGGGTCTATGGCTACACCTTC | NA | TRBV7-8 | NA | TRBJ1-2 | 13
CASSSIEGAMNTEAFF | TGTGCCAGCAGCTCCATTGAGGGGGCAATGAACACTGAAGCTTTCTTT | NA | TRBV9 | TRBD1 | TRBJ1-1 | 16
CASSNRGYYNSPLHF | TGTGCCAGCAGTAACAGGGGCTACTATAATTCACCCCTCCACTTT | NA | TRBV2 | TRBD1 | TRBJ1-6 | 15
CASSDESGGATEAFF | TGTGCCAGCAGTGATGAGTCGGGGGGGGCCACTGAAGCTTTCTTT | NA | TRBV25-1 | NA | TRBJ1-1 | 15
CASSPDRVESTEAFF | TGCGCCAGCAGCCCCGACAGGGTGGAAAGCACTGAAGCTTTCTTT | few | TRBV5-1 | TRBD1 | TRBJ1-1 | 15
CASSPTVKNIQYF | TGTGCCAGCAGCCCGACAGTTAAAAACATTCAGTACTTC | NA | TRBV3-1/TRBV3-2 | NA | TRBJ2-4 | 13
CASSEDRTGGQPQHF | TGTGCCAGCAGTGAAGATAGGACAGGGGGTCAGCCCCAGCATTTT | NA | TRBV2 | TRBD1 | TRBJ1-5 | 15
CASSSIPSGGQGGTQYF | TGTGCCAGCAGTTCAATCCCTAGCGGGGGTCAGGGAGGGACGCAGTATTTT | NA | TRBV27 | TRBD2 | TRBJ2-3 | 17